This T cell receptor beta chain was documented in a study of CD8 T cells in Susac syndrome. The T cells that were sequenced for TCR beta were CD8+ and CD4+ cells from blood. The multiple sclerosis controls consisted of treatment-naive patients with relapsing-remitting disease, either stable or active. TEMRA cells were FACS-enriched, while CD8+ and CD4+ T cells were negatively isolated. The authors reverse transcribed roughly 0.5 to 1 ug RNA with random hexamers. The immunoSEQ assay covered 54 Vbeta and 13 Jbeta segments for CDR3. TCRdb passed the immunoSEQ multiplex PCR reads through MiXCR, listing each CDR3 protein once. The profile shows around 280,000 distinct CDR3 sequences, 90% to 95% of them singletons. The CDR3 contains 18 residues. Trimming stripped 3 bases from V and 2 bases from J, with 22 bases between. The germline V gene has CDR1 LNHDA and CDR2 SQIVND (reference sequence).

Sequenced sample: CD4+ T cells from PBMCs. The J gene is TRBJ1-2, the V gene TRBV19; D may be TRBD1 (5 bases). The TCR comes from a human donor with multiple sclerosis. The CDR3 DNA is TGTGCCAGTAGTATCCCCCTCCTTAGGGGCGGCCGAAACTATGGCTACACCTTC. Translation gives CASSIPLLRGGRNYGYTF.